The next 8 T cell receptor beta chains were all read from a single sample in a study of somatic mutations in cytotoxic T cells in rheumatoid arthritis. TCRdb's table, derived via immunoSEQ multiplex PCR, lists solely in-frame clones and lacks some. This sample yields about 14,000 clones, of which approximately 90% are seen a single time; more than 15% belongs to the top ten. Sequenced sample: CD4+ T cells sorted from blood. Receptor source: a man in his 70s with rheumatoid arthritis.

The chain uses TRBV2 and TRBJ1-6; the match to TRBD1 covers 11 bases. V was pared by 10 bases and J by 6 bases, with 8 bases of the junction left unmatched. CDR3 length: 15 residues. CDR1 and CDR2 from the germline V gene are SNHLY and FYNNEI. This CDR3 reads CATRGQGVPNSPLHF. The CDR3 region has the DNA TGTGCCACTCGGGGACAGGGGGTGCCTAATTCACCCCTCCACTTT.

The gene calls are TRBV6-6 and TRBJ1-5; TRBD1 agrees at 9 bases. The CDR3 contains 14 residues. Per the germline V gene, CDR1 is MNHNY and CDR2 is SVGAGI (reference sequence). J lost 4 bases, V lost 6 bases, and 4 bases had no gene match. In DNA form, the CDR3 reads TGTGCCAGCAGGGACGGACAGGGGAATCAGCCCCAGCATTTT. Translating gives CASRDGQGNQPQHF.

This rearrangement joins TRBV29-1 to TRBJ1-1, with unresolved D. The CDR3 covers 10 residues. CDR1 is SQVTM, CDR2 ANQGSEA, per germline. Trimming removed 3 bases from V and 6 bases from J, with 5 bases in between. The DNA for the CDR3 is TGCAGCGTTGACGGGGCTGAAGCTTTCTTT. The encoded protein is CSVDGAEAFF.

The chain combines TRBV5-1 with TRBJ2-7, with 8 bases aligning to TRBD1. Germline CDR1 and CDR2: SGHRS and YFSETQ. The V and J ends lost 4 bases and 2 bases, in that order; junction bases with no gene match: 5. The CDR3 sequence is 14 residues long. The CDR3 DNA follows: TGCGCCAGCAGCCAGGGGACAGGACCCTACGAGCAGTACTTC. It encodes CASSQGTGPYEQYF.

This clone was counted a few times. Written as DNA, the CDR3 is TGCGCCAGCAGAAGGGACAGTGAAAAACTGTTTTTT. Residues: CASRRDSEKLFF. The chain is built from TRBV5-1 and TRBJ1-4; 7 bases fit TRBD1. CDR1 is SGHRS, CDR2 YFSETQ, per germline. The CDR3 covers 12 residues. With V trimmed by 5 bases and J by 7 bases, 2 bases remained unmatched.

The V call is TRBV2, the J call TRBJ2-5; 9 bases agree with TRBD1. Looked up from germline, CDR1 is SNHLY and CDR2 is FYNNEI. CDR3 length: 13 amino acids. Trimming at V came to 7 bases and at J to 5 bases, leaving 5 bases not matched to a gene. The CDR3 DNA sequence: TGTGCCAGCAATACACAGGGGGCGGAGACCCAGTACTTC. Translating it yields CASNTQGAETQYF.

The chain uses TRBV11-2 and TRBJ1-1, with D tentatively TRBD1 (5 bases). Germline V gene data show CDR1 as SGHAT and CDR2 as FQNNGV. Trimming took off 1 base at V and 10 bases at J, with 10 bases between the two ends. The CDR3 contains 12 residues. CDR3 sequence: CASSLVRGLAFF. The CDR3 nucleotides read TGTGCCAGCAGCTTAGTGCGGGGGTTAGCTTTCTTT.

This rearrangement joins TRBV19 to TRBJ2-2, with D perhaps matching TRBD1 (6 bases). V was shortened by 9 bases and J by 6 bases, with 17 bases between the two germline ends. The CDR3 is made up of 14 amino acids. CDR1 and CDR2 from the germline V gene are LNHDA and SQIVND (reference sequence). The CDR3 protein is CASFTGLGAGELFF. In DNA, the CDR3 is TGTGCCAGCTTTACAGGGTTAGGGGCCGGGGAGCTGTTTTTT.